Included here is one TCR beta chain sequence, with context. Its antigen remains unidentified. The sample belongs to a study of shared clonotypes between healthy human individuals. TCRdb keeps only in-frame clones here, not all; method: immunoSEQ multiplex PCR. Of about a million clones listed, approximately 68% are singletons. Study findings and constraints: Rarefaction curves obtained for sorted subsets showed sequencing incomplete despite large depth.

The study drew its donors from healthy HIV-negative adults without recent acute infections or vaccinations. The receptor was isolated from a man aged 18 to 35 in good health. The sequencing input was memory CD4+ T cells sorted from blood. Subset noted: CD45RA-negative fraction.

This chain's CDR3 is CASSPGPKGSPLHF. In DNA, the CDR3 is TGTGCCAGCAGTCCCGGGCCAAAGGGGTCACCCCTCCACTTT. V and J are TRBV6-5 and TRBJ1-6; a weak D match, TRBD1 (5 bases). CDR1 is MNHEY and CDR2 is SVGAGI in the germline V gene. With 5 bases removed from V and 10 bases from J, the gap between germline ends came to 15 bases. This CDR3 region has 14 residues.